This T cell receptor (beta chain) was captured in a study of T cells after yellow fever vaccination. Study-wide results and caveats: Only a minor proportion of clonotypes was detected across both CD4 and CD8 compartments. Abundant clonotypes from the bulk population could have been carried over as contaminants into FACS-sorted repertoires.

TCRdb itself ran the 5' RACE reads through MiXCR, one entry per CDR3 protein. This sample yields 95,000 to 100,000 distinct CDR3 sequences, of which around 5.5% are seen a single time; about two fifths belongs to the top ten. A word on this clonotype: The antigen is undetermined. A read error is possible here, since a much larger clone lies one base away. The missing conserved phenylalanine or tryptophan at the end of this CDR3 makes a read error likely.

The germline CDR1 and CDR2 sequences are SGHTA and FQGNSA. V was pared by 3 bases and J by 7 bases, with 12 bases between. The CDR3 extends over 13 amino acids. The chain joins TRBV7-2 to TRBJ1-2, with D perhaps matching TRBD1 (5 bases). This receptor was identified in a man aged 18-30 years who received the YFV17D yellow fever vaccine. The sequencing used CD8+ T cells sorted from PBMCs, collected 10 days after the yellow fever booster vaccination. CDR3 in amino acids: CASSFQGVGGYTL. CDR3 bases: TGTGCCAGCAGCTTCCAGGGAGTCGGTGGCTACACCTTA.